These 26 T cell receptor beta chains originate from one sample sequenced in a study of control samples from healthy donors and cancer patients. The method was immunoSEQ multiplex PCR; TCRdb's version includes in-frame clones alone and lacks a portion of them. In the table there are 130,000 or so clones, over 85% of which are singletons. Specimen: blood. Receptors originate from a man aged 18 to 30 in good health.

This chain uses TRBV5-6 with TRBJ1-5; weak D call: TRBD1 (5 bases). There are 15 residues in the CDR3. V dropped 7 bases and J dropped 0 bases, with 14 bases sitting between them. CDR1 is SGHDT and CDR2 is YYEEEE in the germline V gene. The chain's CDR3 is CASRPGPNSNQPQHF. Written as DNA, the CDR3 is TGTGCCAGCCGGCCGGGACCCAATAGCAATCAGCCCCAGCATTTT.

This chain joins TRBV19 and TRBJ2-7; no definite D call. Trimming took off 4 bases at V and 4 bases at J, with 5 bases between the two ends. Germline V gene lookup returns CDR1 LNHDA and CDR2 SQIVND (reference sequence). CDR3 length: 11 amino acids. The CDR3 is CASSTGYEQYF. DNA of the CDR3: TGTGCCAGTAGTACCGGTTACGAGCAGTACTTC.

This chain links TRBV11-2 with TRBJ2-1, with a possible D match to TRBD2 (5 bases). V gave up 1 base and J gave up 10 bases, with 5 bases separating them. CDR1 and CDR2 (germline): SGHAT, FQNNGV. There are 11 residues in the CDR3. DNA of the CDR3: TGTGCCAGCAGCTTAGGAGGGGAGCAGTTCTTC. Encoded protein: CASSLGGEQFF. Complete variable domain (other parts from reference TRBV11-2 and TRBJ2-1): EAGVAQSPRYKIIEKRQSVAFWCNPISGHATLYWYQQILGQGPKLLIQFQNNGVVDDSQLPKDRFSAERLKGVDSTLKIQPAKLEDSAVYLCASSLGGEQFFGPGTRLTVL.

This clone has more than one count but fewer than ten. In nucleotides, the CDR3 is TGCAGCGTGAAATATGCCTCGCGGGGGGCCTACGAGCAGTACTTC. Protein product: CSVKYASRGAYEQYF. The V call is TRBV29-1, the J call TRBJ2-7, with TRBD2 identical over 8 bases. Trimming at V came to 6 bases and at J to 2 bases, leaving 12 bases not matched to a gene. This CDR3 is 15 amino acids long. CDR1 is SQVTM and CDR2 is ANQGSEA in the germline V gene.

Turning to this clone: The identical CDR3 is also encoded by other nucleotide sequences in the sample. This chain joins TRBV5-1 and TRBJ2-3; TRBD2 aligns across 9 bases. The CDR3 is 16 amino acids. Germline CDR1 is SGHRS and CDR2 is YFSETQ. V gave up 0 bases and J gave up 1 base; unmatched junction bases: 3. The chain's CDR3 is CASSLAASGGTDTQYF. Here the CDR3 DNA reads TGCGCCAGCAGCTTGGCCGCTAGCGGGGGCACAGATACGCAGTATTTT.

The chain joins TRBV30 to TRBJ2-1; 12 positions match TRBD2. From germline, CDR1 is GTSNPN and CDR2 SVGIG (reference sequence). This CDR3 region has 16 residues. V trimming: 3 bases; J trimming: 4 bases; junction bases outside the gene matches: 7. CDR3 loop: CAWRASGGVLYNEQFF. As DNA, the CDR3 is TGTGCCTGGAGGGCTAGCGGGGGGGTGTTATACAATGAGCAGTTCTTC.

The genes are TRBV7-9 and TRBJ2-6; maybe TRBD1 (6 bases). Germline V gene lookup returns CDR1 SEHNR and CDR2 FQNEAQ (reference sequence). V dropped 4 bases and J dropped 0 bases, with 16 bases sitting between them. This CDR3 has 18 amino acids. The DNA of the CDR3 is TGTGCCAGCAGCTCGCAGGGGCTGATTAGCTCTGGGGCCAACGTCCTGACTTTC. It is translated as CASSSQGLISSGANVLTF.

This rearrangement joins TRBV10-3 to TRBJ2-3, with 8 bases matching TRBD2. The ends lost 10 bases at V and 0 bases at J; junction bases unmatched: 9. The CDR3 sequence is 15 residues long. Germline assignment: CDR1 ENHRY and CDR2 SYGVKD. The CDR3 DNA is TGTGCCACCAAAGGGCGGGGGGCTAGCACAGATACGCAGTATTTT. Protein product: CATKGRGASTDTQYF.

The gene calls are TRBV4-1 and TRBJ2-7, with D possibly matching TRBD1 (7 bases). CDR3 size: 15 residues. Trimming stripped 4 bases from V and 3 bases from J, with 16 bases between. Germline CDR1 and CDR2: MGHRA and YSYEKL. CDR3 residues: CASSPGSQGDYEQYF. The CDR3 region has the DNA TGCGCCAGCAGCCCCGGGAGCCAGGGGGACTACGAGCAGTACTTC.

The V and J genes are TRBV11-2 and TRBJ1-2; possible D gene TRBD1, 5 bases. This CDR3 is 16 amino acids long. CDR1 and CDR2 from the germline V gene are SGHAT and FQNNGV. The V and J ends lost 5 bases and 6 bases respectively, with 22 bases between them. This CDR3 reads CASSRIWDGPTHGYTF. The CDR3 DNA reads TGTGCCAGCAGCCGGATTTGGGACGGCCCAACCCATGGCTACACCTTC. Full variable domain (outside the CDR3, taken from reference TRBV11-2 and TRBJ1-2): EAGVAQSPRYKIIEKRQSVAFWCNPISGHATLYWYQQILGQGPKLLIQFQNNGVVDDSQLPKDRFSAERLKGVDSTLKIQPAKLEDSAVYLCASSRIWDGPTHGYTFGSGTRLTVV.

The chain links TRBV11-2 to TRBJ1-2; tentatively, D is TRBD1 (6 bases). Trimming cost V 3 bases and J 8 bases, with 10 bases left between them. Looked up from germline, CDR1 is SGHAT and CDR2 is FQNNGV. The CDR3 length is 12 residues. Here the CDR3 reads CASSLGTHGYTF. The CDR3 nucleotides are TGTGCCAGCAGCTTGGGGACACACGGCTACACCTTC.

The rearrangement joins TRBV7-7 to TRBJ2-1; perhaps TRBD2 as D (6 bases). Germline V gene lookup returns CDR1 SSHAT and CDR2 FNYEAQ (reference sequence). The CDR3 runs to 15 residues. V was cut by 2 bases and J by 3 bases, with 11 bases left in between. The CDR3 here is CASSLKGLHYNEQFF. The CDR3 bases are TGTGCCAGCAGCTTAAAGGGACTCCACTACAATGAGCAGTTCTTC.

The V call is TRBV2, the J call TRBJ2-3, with 13 bases fitting TRBD2. The CDR3 spans 19 residues. V shed 0 bases, J shed 7 bases, and the junction held 13 bases outside the gene matches. CDR1 is SNHLY, CDR2 FYNNEI, per germline. CDR3 protein: CASSEALGLAGDNRYTQYF. The CDR3 coding sequence is TGTGCCAGCAGTGAAGCGCTAGGACTAGCGGGGGACAACAGGTATACGCAGTATTTT. Supplemented by reference TRBV2 and TRBJ2-3, the full variable domain reads EPEVTQTPSHQVTQMGQEVILRCVPISNHLYFYWYRQILGQKVEFLVSFYNNEISEKSEIFDDQFSVERPDGSNFTLKIRSTKLEDSAMYFCASSEALGLAGDNRYTQYFGPGTRLTVL.

The gene calls are TRBV13 and TRBJ1-2; 10 bases agree with TRBD1. This CDR3 comprises 16 residues. Trimming cost V 5 bases and J 2 bases; bases outside gene matches: 8. Per germline, CDR1 PRHDT and CDR2 FYEKMQ (reference sequence). The CDR3 region has the DNA TGTGCCAGCAGCCTCACCCGGGACAGGGGCAACTATGGCTACACCTTC. Its protein product is CASSLTRDRGNYGYTF.

The chain links TRBV5-1 to TRBJ2-5; 7 nucleotides match TRBD1. Germline lookup yields CDR1 SGHRS and CDR2 YFSETQ. V trimming: 4 bases; J trimming: 1 base; junction bases outside the gene matches: 7. This CDR3 is 15 amino acids long. Written as DNA, the CDR3 is TGCGCCAGCAGCGGCGCCGGGACAGTCCAAGAGACCCAGTACTTC. This encodes CASSGAGTVQETQYF.

The rearrangement uses TRBV6-5 and TRBJ1-4; maybe TRBD1 (6 bases). The germline V gene has CDR1 MNHEY and CDR2 SVGAGI. This CDR3 spans 13 amino acids. V was pared by 6 bases and J by 5 bases, with 10 bases between. The CDR3 coding sequence is TGTGCCAGCAGGAGACAGGAAAATGAAAAACTGTTTTTT. This codes for CASRRQENEKLFF.

This sequence joins TRBV7-6 and TRBJ2-7; D call uncertain. The CDR3 is 15 residues long. V gave up 6 bases and J gave up 2 bases, with 17 bases separating them. The germline V gene has CDR1 SGHVS and CDR2 FNYEAQ. CDR3 protein: CASSRLGGTAYEQYF. CDR3 nucleotides: TGTGCCAGCAGTCGTCTCGGCGGCACGGCCTACGAGCAGTACTTC.

This clone was detected once. The gene calls are TRBV6-2 or TRBV6-3 and TRBJ1-1; D call uncertain. This CDR3 is built from 13 residues. The V and J ends lost 2 bases and 7 bases respectively, with 11 bases between them. Looked up from germline, CDR1 is MNHEY and CDR2 is SVGEGT. The CDR3 DNA reads TGTGCCAGCAGTTACGGGCCATACAATGAAGCTTTCTTT. Its translation is CASSYGPYNEAFF.

This chain links TRBV19 with TRBJ2-1; a possible D gene is TRBD2 (7 bases). Germline V lookup: CDR1 LNHDA, CDR2 SQIVND (reference sequence). This CDR3 contains 14 residues. The ends were cut back, 6 bases at V and 4 bases at J, with 13 bases in the middle. The CDR3 DNA reads as TGTGCCAGTAGCATTAGGGGGGGGTACAATGAGCAGTTCTTC. It encodes CASSIRGGYNEQFF.

The CDR3 DNA reads TGTGCCAGCAGCGTAGGGGACAGGGACCGAATTTCCTATGGCTACACCTTC. Translated, it gives CASSVGDRDRISYGYTF. The chain recombines TRBV9 with TRBJ1-2, with 9 bases fitting TRBD1. Germline V gives CDR1 SGDLS, CDR2 YYNGEE. V shed 0 bases, J shed 4 bases, and the junction held 10 bases outside the gene matches. The CDR3 sequence is 17 residues long.

Worth noting for this clone: The sample carries other DNA sequences with the same CDR3. The rearrangement joins TRBV9 to TRBJ1-2; tentatively, D is TRBD1 (5 bases). Germline-derived CDR1 and CDR2 are SGDLS and YYNGEE. The CDR3 is 13 amino acids. The V and J ends lost 2 bases and 5 bases respectively, with 10 bases between them. CDR3 loop: CASSVRDSYGYTF. The DNA for the CDR3 is TGTGCCAGCAGCGTTCGGGACTCATATGGCTACACCTTC. The full variable domain, with the rest looked up from reference TRBV9 and TRBJ1-2, is DSGVTQTPKHLITATGQRVTLRCSPRSGDLSVYWYQQSLDQGLQFLIQYYNGEERAKGNILERFSAQQFPDLHSELNLSSLELGDSALYFCASSVRDSYGYTFGSGTRLTVV.

This chain connects TRBV19 to TRBJ1-6; no clear D. Trimming shortened V by 3 bases and J by 0 bases, and 9 bases separated the two germline ends. This CDR3 spans 16 amino acids. Germline V gene sequence: CDR1 LNHDA, CDR2 SQIVND (reference sequence). The CDR3 reads CASSIRQSSYNSPLHF. The CDR3 coding sequence is TGTGCCAGTAGTATTCGCCAGAGCTCCTATAATTCACCCCTCCACTTT.

The gene calls are TRBV19 and TRBJ2-1; TRBD1 agrees at 7 bases. V lost 9 bases and J lost 7; bases outside the gene matches: 6. This CDR3 region has 12 residues. The germline CDR1 and CDR2 sequences are LNHDA and SQIVND (reference sequence). The DNA of the CDR3 is TGTGCCAGCACGACAGGGCTTAATGAGCAGTTCTTC. Translated, it gives CASTTGLNEQFF.

Regarding this clone: The junction differs from germline at one of its ends, possibly a read error. The chain recombines TRBV3-1 (or the pseudogene TRBV3-2) with TRBJ2-5; D call uncertain. The CDR3 contains 13 residues. Per the germline V gene, CDR1 is LGHDT and CDR2 is YNNKEL (reference sequence). For the CDR3, the DNA is TGTGCCAGCAGCCAAAGCAGGCAAGAGGCCCAGTACTTC. Encoded protein: CASSQSRQEAQYF.

This sequence joins TRBV21-1 and TRBJ2-7; the D segment call TRBD1 is taken from the table without a DNA check. TRBV21-1 is listed as a pseudogene. This CDR3 spans 16 amino acids. The CDR3 sequence is CASTPGRTLHSYKQYF. The CDR3 DNA reads TGTGCCAGCACCCCAGGGCGGACACTACACTCCTACAAGCAGTACTTC.

V is TRBV7-3 and J is TRBJ2-7; 8 positions match TRBD1. CDR3 size: 13 residues. The trim removed 2 bases at V and 3 bases at J, leaving 0 bases unmatched. Germline-derived CDR1 and CDR2 are SGHTA and FQGTGA. CDR3 coding DNA: TGTGCCAGCAGCTTAGACAGGGGCTACGAGCAGTACTTC. Its protein product is CASSLDRGYEQYF.